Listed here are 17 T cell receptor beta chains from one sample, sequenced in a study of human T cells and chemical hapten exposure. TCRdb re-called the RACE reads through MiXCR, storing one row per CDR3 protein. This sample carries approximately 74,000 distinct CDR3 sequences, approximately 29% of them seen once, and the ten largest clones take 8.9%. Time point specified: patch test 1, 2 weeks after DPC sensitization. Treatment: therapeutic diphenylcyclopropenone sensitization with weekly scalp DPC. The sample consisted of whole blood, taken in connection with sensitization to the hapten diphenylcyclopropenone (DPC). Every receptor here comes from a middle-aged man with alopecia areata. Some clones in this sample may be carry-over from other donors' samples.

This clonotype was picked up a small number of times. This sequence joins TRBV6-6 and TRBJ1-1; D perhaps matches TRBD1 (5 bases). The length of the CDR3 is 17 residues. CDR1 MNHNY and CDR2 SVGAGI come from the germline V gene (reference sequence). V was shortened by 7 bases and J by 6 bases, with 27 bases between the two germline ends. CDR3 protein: CASTPYGGGTFWAEAFF. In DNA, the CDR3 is TGTGCCAGCACCCCTTACGGGGGGGGGACGTTTTGGGCTGAAGCTTTCTTT.

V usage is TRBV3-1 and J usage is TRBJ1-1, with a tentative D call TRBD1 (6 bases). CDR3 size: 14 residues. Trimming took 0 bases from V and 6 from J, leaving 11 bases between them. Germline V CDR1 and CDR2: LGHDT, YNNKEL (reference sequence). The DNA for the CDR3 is TGTGCCAGCAGCCAAGACCAAAGGGGGTCTGAAGCTTTCTTT. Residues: CASSQDQRGSEAFF.

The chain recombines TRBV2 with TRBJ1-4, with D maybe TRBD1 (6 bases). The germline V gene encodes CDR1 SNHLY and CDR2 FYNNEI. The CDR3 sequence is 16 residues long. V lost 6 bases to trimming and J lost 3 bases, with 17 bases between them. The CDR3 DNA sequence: TGTGCCAGCAGGGAGTTGTCCGGACAGCCTAATGAAAAACTGTTTTTT. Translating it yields CASRELSGQPNEKLFF.

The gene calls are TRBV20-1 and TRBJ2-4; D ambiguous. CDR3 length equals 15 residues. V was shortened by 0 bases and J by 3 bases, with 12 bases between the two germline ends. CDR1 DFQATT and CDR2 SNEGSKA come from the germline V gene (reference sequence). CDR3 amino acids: CSARDSWVGKNIQYF. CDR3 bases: TGCAGTGCTAGAGATTCTTGGGTAGGCAAAAACATTCAGTACTTC.

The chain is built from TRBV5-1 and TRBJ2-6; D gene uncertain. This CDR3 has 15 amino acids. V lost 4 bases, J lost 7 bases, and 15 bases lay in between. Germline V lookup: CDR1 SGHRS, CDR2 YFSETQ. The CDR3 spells CASSLPDGSANVLTF. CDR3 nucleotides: TGCGCCAGCAGCCTTCCGGACGGTTCAGCCAACGTCCTGACTTTC.

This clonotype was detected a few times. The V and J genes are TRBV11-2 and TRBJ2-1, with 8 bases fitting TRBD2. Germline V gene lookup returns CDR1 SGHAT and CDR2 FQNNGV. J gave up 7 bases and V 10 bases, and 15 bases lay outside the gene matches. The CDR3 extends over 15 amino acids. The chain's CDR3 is CATAAGGPQVNEQFF. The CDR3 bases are TGTGCCACCGCCGCGGGAGGCCCTCAGGTTAATGAGCAGTTCTTC. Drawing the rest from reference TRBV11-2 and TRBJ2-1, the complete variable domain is EAGVAQSPRYKIIEKRQSVAFWCNPISGHATLYWYQQILGQGPKLLIQFQNNGVVDDSQLPKDRFSAERLKGVDSTLKIQPAKLEDSAVYLCATAAGGPQVNEQFFGPGTRLTVL.

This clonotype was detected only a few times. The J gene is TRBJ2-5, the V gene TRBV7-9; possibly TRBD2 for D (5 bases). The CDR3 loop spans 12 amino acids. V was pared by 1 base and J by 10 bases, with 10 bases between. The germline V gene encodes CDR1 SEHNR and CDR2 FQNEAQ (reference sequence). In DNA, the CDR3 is TGTGCCAGCAGCTTAGAGACTAAGGACCAGTACTTC. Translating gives CASSLETKDQYF.

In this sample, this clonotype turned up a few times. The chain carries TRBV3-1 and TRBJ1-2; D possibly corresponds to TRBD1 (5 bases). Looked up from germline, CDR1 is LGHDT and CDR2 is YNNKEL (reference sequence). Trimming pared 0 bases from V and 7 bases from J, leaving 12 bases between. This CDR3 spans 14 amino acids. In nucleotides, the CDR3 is TGTGCCAGCAGCCAAGACCAGGGAACGCGTGGCTACACCTTC. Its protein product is CASSQDQGTRGYTF.

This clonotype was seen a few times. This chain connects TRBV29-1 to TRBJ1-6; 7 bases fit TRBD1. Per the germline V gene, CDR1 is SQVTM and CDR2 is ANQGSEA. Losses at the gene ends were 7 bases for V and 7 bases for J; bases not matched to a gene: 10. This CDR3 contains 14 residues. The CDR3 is CSAVLGQPNSPLHF. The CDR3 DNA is TGCAGCGCGGTCCTGGGACAGCCAAATTCACCCCTCCACTTT.

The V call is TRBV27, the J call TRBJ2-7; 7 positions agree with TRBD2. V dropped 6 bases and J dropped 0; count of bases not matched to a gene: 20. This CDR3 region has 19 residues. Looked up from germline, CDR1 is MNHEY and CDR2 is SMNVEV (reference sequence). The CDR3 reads CASSSWAPRSSGGSYEQYF. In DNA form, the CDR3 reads TGTGCCAGCAGCTCTTGGGCCCCGCGGTCTAGCGGAGGCTCCTACGAGCAGTACTTC.

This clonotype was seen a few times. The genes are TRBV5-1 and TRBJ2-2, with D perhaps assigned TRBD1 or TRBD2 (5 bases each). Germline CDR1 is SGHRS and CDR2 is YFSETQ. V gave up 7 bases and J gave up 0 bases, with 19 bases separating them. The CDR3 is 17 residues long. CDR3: CASERGILHANTGELFF. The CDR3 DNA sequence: TGCGCCAGCGAGAGGGGTATCCTGCACGCGAACACCGGGGAGCTGTTTTTT.

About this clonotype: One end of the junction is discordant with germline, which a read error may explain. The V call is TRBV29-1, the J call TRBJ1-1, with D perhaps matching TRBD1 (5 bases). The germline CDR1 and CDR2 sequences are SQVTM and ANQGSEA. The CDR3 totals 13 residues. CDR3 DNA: TGCAGCGTTGTTAGACAGCCCCGAGATGAAACTTTCTTT. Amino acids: CSVVRQPRDETFF.

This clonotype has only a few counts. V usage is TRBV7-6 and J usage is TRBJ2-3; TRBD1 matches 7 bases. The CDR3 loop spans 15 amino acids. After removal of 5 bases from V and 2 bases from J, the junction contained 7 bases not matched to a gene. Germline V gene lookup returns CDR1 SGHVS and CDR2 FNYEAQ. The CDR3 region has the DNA TGTGCCAGCAGCCCGGACAGGATAAACACAGATACGCAGTATTTT. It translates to CASSPDRINTDTQYF.

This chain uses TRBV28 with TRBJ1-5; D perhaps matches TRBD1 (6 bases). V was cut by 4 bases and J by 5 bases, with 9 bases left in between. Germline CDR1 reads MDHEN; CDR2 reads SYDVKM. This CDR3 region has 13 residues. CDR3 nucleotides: TGTGCCAGCAGTTATCCAGGGGATCAGCCCCAGCATTTT. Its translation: CASSYPGDQPQHF. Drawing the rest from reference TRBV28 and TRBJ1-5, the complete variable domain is DVKVTQSSRYLVKRTGEKVFLECVQDMDHENMFWYRQDPGLGLRLIYFSYDVKMKEKGDIPEGYSVSREKKERFSLILESASTNQTSMYLCASSYPGDQPQHFGDGTRLSIL.

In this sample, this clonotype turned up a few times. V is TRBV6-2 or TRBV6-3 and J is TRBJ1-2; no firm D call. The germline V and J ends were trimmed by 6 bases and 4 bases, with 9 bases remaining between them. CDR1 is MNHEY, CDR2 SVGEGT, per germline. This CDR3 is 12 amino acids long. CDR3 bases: TGTGCCAGCAGCCCTACAGCCTATGGCTACACCTTC. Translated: CASSPTAYGYTF.

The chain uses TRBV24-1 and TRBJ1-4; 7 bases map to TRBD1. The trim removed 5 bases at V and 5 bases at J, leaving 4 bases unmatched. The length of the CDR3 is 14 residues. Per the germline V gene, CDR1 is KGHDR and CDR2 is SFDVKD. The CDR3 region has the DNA TGTGCCACCAGTGCCCCAGGGGGGAATGAAAAACTGTTTTTT. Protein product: CATSAPGGNEKLFF.

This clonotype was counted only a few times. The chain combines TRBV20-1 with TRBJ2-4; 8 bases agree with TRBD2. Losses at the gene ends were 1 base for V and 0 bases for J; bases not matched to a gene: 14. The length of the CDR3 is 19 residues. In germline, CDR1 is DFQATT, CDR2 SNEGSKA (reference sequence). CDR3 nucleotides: TGCAGTGCTAGAGCCGGGACACTTCTAGCGGGTTTAGCCAAAAACATTCAGTACTTC. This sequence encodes CSARAGTLLAGLAKNIQYF.